These 8 T cell receptor beta chains originate from one sample sequenced in a study of CD8 T cells in Susac syndrome (dated 2019 in TCRdb). The library was obtained by the immunoSEQ multiplex PCR assay. RNA was extracted using the RNeasy kit, and roughly 0.5 to 1 ug of the RNA was reverse transcribed with random hexamers. TCRdb reprocessing: public reads trimmed at Q25 with fastp, clones called with MiXCR, in-frame beta chains kept. Rows are combined by CDR3 protein, so each entry shows the most common genes and DNA. This sample gives roughly 180,000 distinct CDR3 sequences in total; approximately 96% of them show up just once. Together, the top ten hold 0.14% of the sample. Sequencing used CD4+ T cells from PBMCs. The receptor source for this set is a human donor in good health.

The table lists this clonotype with a count of one. The chain joins TRBV12-3 or TRBV12-4 to TRBJ2-3; 7 positions agree with TRBD2. CDR3 size: 18 residues. V lost 0 bases to trimming and J lost 9 bases; unmatched junction nucleotides: 18. The CDR3 is CASSLAGIGSGRLGTQYF. The CDR3 nucleotides are TGTGCCAGCAGTTTAGCGGGGATTGGTAGCGGGCGGCTGGGAACGCAGTATTTT.

This clonotype appeared once. The CDR3 protein is CASSSTLAGRETQYF. The CDR3 DNA reads TGTGCCAGCAGCTCCACTCTGGCGGGGCGGGAGACCCAGTACTTC. The rearrangement joins TRBV7-2 to TRBJ2-5; D perhaps matches TRBD2 (6 bases). CDR1 is SGHTA, CDR2 FQGNSA, per germline. This CDR3 comprises 15 residues. Trimming cost V 4 bases and J 5 bases, with 17 bases left between them. The variable domain in full, completed from reference TRBV7-2 and TRBJ2-5, reads GAGVSQSPSNKVTEKGKDVELRCDPISGHTALYWYRQSLGQGLEFLIYFQGNSAPDKSGLPSDRFSAERTGGSVSTLTIQRTQQEDSAVYLCASSSTLAGRETQYFGPGTRLLVL.

The V gene is TRBV12-3 or TRBV12-4, the J gene TRBJ2-2; TRBD2 matches 15 bases. This CDR3 region has 16 residues. Trimming at V came to 4 bases and at J to 8 bases, leaving 5 bases not matched to a gene. CDR3 DNA: TGTGCCAGCAGTTCCGGGACTAGCGGGGGGCCTGGGGAGCTGTTTTTT. Translated, it gives CASSSGTSGGPGELFF.

The gene calls are TRBV4-3 and TRBJ2-7; TRBD1 aligns across 9 bases. Looked up from germline, CDR1 is LGHNA and CDR2 is YSLEER. The CDR3 runs 14 residues. V gave up 3 bases and J gave up 6 bases; unmatched junction bases: 6. CDR3 DNA: TGCGCCAGCAGCCATGGGACAGGGCGGTCCGAGCAGTACTTC. Amino acids: CASSHGTGRSEQYF.

The gene calls are TRBV6-5 and TRBJ1-2; TRBD1 might be the D (5 bases). Between the trimmed V and J ends, which lost 6 bases and 0 bases, there was a span of 5 bases. Germline V lookup: CDR1 MNHEY, CDR2 SVGAGI. The CDR3 runs 12 residues. The CDR3 here is CASRTANYGYTF. The DNA of the CDR3 is TGTGCCAGCAGGACAGCTAACTATGGCTACACCTTC.

The rearrangement uses TRBV20-1 and TRBJ2-3; weak D call: TRBD1 (6 bases). Germline V lookup: CDR1 DFQATT, CDR2 SNEGSKA (reference sequence). This CDR3 is built from 14 residues. V lost 5 bases, J lost 0 bases, and 12 bases lay in between. This chain's CDR3 is CSASGTLSTDTQYF. The CDR3 region has the DNA TGCAGTGCTTCCGGGACACTTAGCACAGATACGCAGTATTTT.

The chain carries TRBV20-1 and TRBJ2-6, with 7 bases matching TRBD2. From germline, CDR1 is DFQATT and CDR2 SNEGSKA (reference sequence). The CDR3 runs to 15 residues. Trimming took 6 bases from V and 3 from J; bases not matched to a gene: 8. The CDR3 region has the DNA TGCAGTGCCATCGACCCGGGAGGTGGGGCCAACGTCCTGACTTTC. It encodes CSAIDPGGGANVLTF.

The J gene is TRBJ2-7, the V gene TRBV19; D not resolved. The CDR3 runs 10 residues. Germline CDR1 is LNHDA and CDR2 is SQIVND (reference sequence). In DNA form, the CDR3 reads TGTGTCGGCTTAGCCTACGAGCAGTACTTC. Encoded protein: CVGLAYEQYF.